This T cell receptor (beta chain) was captured in a study of T-cell memory formation after mild COVID-19. Study outcomes and limitations: The study detected some responding clones in pre-infection memory, suggesting cross-reactive memory joined.

5'RACE primed from the constant segment yielded TCR alpha and TCR beta cDNA libraries bearing sample barcodes and UMIs. TCRdb used MiXCR to reprocess the 5' RACE reads, holding one entry per CDR3 protein. The data hold some 290,000 distinct CDR3 sequences, with 15% to 20% observed a single time. This clonotype was counted only a few times. The target antigen is unknown. The germline V gene has CDR1 SGHRS and CDR2 YFSETQ. CDR3 size: 14 residues. Deletions cut 7 bases from V and 2 bases from J, with 10 bases between. V gene TRBV5-1 combines with J gene TRBJ2-6, with D uncertain. The clonotype originates from a young man who had mild COVID-19 (a few samples of this study predate the infection). Cell type and time point are not known. The sequenced sample was PBMCs or a T cell subset sorted from them (not recorded which). The CDR3 protein is CASRRTPGANVLTF. The CDR3 nucleotides are TGCGCCAGCCGTAGGACCCCTGGGGCCAACGTCCTGACTTTC.